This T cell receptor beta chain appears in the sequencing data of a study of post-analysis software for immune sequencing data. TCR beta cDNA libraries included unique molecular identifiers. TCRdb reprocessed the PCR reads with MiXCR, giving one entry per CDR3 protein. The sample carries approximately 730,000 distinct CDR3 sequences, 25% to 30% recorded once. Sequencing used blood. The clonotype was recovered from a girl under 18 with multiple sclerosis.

The CDR3 region is CASSYSPRTSGRRYNEQFF. The CDR3 nucleotides read TGTGCCAGCAGTTACTCGCCCAGGACTAGCGGGAGGCGATACAATGAGCAGTTCTTC. The V gene is TRBV6-5, the J gene TRBJ2-1; 14 bases agree with TRBD2. Germline CDR1 reads MNHEY; CDR2 reads SVGAGI. CDR3 length: 19 residues. Trimming cost V 0 bases and J 4 bases; bases outside gene matches: 8.